The 22 T cell receptor beta chains given below trace back to one sample, sequenced in a study of a mutant IDH1 vaccine in newly diagnosed glioma. As to time point: week 23, last vaccination. The content of each vaccine dose was 300 ug of mutant IDH1 20-mer peptide, and topical imiquimod accompanied it. These receptors have no known antigen. Sequencing was performed with immunoSEQ multiplex PCR; in TCRdb, only in-frame clones are kept and a portion is missing. The sample yields around 40,000 clones, roughly 83% seen once. The material was PBMCs, obtained from a glioma patient whose treatment included an IDH1 peptide vaccine. The receptor source for this set is a young woman with glioma. Some clones in this sample may be carry-over from other donors' samples.

The J gene is TRBJ2-1, the V gene TRBV20-1; the D gene is possibly TRBD2 (5 bases). Trimming cost V 5 bases and J 6 bases, with 8 bases left between them. The CDR3 length is 11 residues. Germline values: CDR1 DFQATT, CDR2 SNEGSKA (reference sequence). The CDR3 DNA is TGCAGTGCTGAGGGCCTCAATGAGCAGTTCTTC. Translation gives CSAEGLNEQFF.

The V and J genes are TRBV2 and TRBJ2-5; TRBD2 matches at 7 bases. V was pared by 6 bases and J by 7 bases, with 2 bases of the junction left unmatched. Germline V gives CDR1 SNHLY, CDR2 FYNNEI. The CDR3 totals 11 residues. The CDR3 reads CASRASGTQYF. The CDR3 nucleotides are TGTGCCAGCAGGGCTAGCGGGACCCAGTACTTC.

This rearrangement joins TRBV11-3 to TRBJ2-3, with D possibly being TRBD1 (5 bases). The V end lost 1 base, the J end lost 7 bases, and 15 bases lay between the germline ends. Germline V lookup: CDR1 SGHNT, CDR2 YENEEA. This CDR3 has 15 amino acids. CDR3 in amino acids: CASSLAGDSSHTQYF. CDR3 in DNA: TGTGCCAGCAGCTTAGCTGGTGACAGCTCCCATACGCAGTATTTT.

In DNA form, the CDR3 reads TGTGCCAGCAAGAGAGACAGGGGGGTCTATGAGCAGTTCTTC. Protein: CASKRDRGVYEQFF. The chain links TRBV6-5 to TRBJ2-1; 9 bases are a match to TRBD1. Germline trimming cut 7 bases from V and 8 bases from J; bases unmatched to any gene: 9. From germline, CDR1 is MNHEY and CDR2 SVGAGI. This CDR3 contains 14 residues.

CDR3 bases: TGTGCCAGCAGCGCCTCGGGACAGGGAAATGGTCAGCCCCAGCATTTT. Translated: CASSASGQGNGQPQHF. V usage is TRBV7-9 and J usage is TRBJ1-5, with TRBD1 matching 9 bases. The CDR3 extends over 16 amino acids. Germline CDR1 is SEHNR and CDR2 is FQNEAQ (reference sequence). V dropped 5 bases and J dropped 6; count of bases not matched to a gene: 11.

In this sample, this clone turned up a few times. The rearrangement links TRBV7-9 to TRBJ1-5; the D is unclear. The germline gives CDR1 SEHNR, CDR2 FQNEAQ (reference sequence). Trimming took 1 base from V and 7 from J, leaving 8 bases between them. The CDR3 extends over 13 amino acids. As DNA, the CDR3 is TGTGCCAGCAGCTTAGGGTTAGGACAGCCCCAGCATTTT. It yields the protein CASSLGLGQPQHF.

The chain recombines TRBV5-1 with TRBJ2-7, with 11 bases identical to TRBD2. Germline V gene data show CDR1 as SGHRS and CDR2 as YFSETQ. The V gene end was trimmed by 1 base and the J gene end by 2 bases; junction bases not matched to a gene: 5. CDR3 length: 16 amino acids. In DNA form, the CDR3 reads TGCGCCAGCAGCTTGACTAGCGGGGGCCTTACCTACGAGCAGTACTTC. Its translation is CASSLTSGGLTYEQYF.

This sequence joins TRBV11-2 and TRBJ1-1; a possible D gene is TRBD1 (5 bases). With 1 base removed from V and 11 bases from J, the gap between germline ends came to 8 bases. Germline loops: CDR1 SGHAT, CDR2 FQNNGV. The CDR3 is 11 residues long. The DNA for the CDR3 is TGTGCCAGCAGCTTAGGGGGCGCGGCTTTCTTT. Its protein product is CASSLGGAAFF.

The J gene is TRBJ2-7, the V gene TRBV15, with 11 bases fitting TRBD1. The CDR3 loop spans 15 amino acids. CDR1 is LNHNV and CDR2 is YYDKDF in the germline V gene (reference sequence). J was trimmed by 1 base and V by 3 bases; bases with no gene match: 2. The CDR3 DNA is TGTGCCACCAGCAGGGGACAGGGGGTTTCCTACGAGCAGTACTTC. Protein: CATSRGQGVSYEQYF. The whole variable domain, filled in from reference TRBV15 and TRBJ2-7, reads DAMVIQNPRYQVTQFGKPVTLSCSQTLNHNVMYWYQQKSSQAPKLLFHYYDKDFNNEADTPDNFQSRRPNTSFCFLDIRSPGLGDTAMYLCATSRGQGVSYEQYFGPGTRLTVT.

This rearrangement joins TRBV9 to TRBJ1-3; D is unclear. This CDR3 comprises 18 residues. Trimming pared 0 bases from V and 0 bases from J, leaving 16 bases between. Germline values: CDR1 SGDLS, CDR2 YYNGEE. The CDR3 bases are TGTGCCAGCAGCGTAGTCCCCCGCACGGCGAGCTCTGGAAACACCATATATTTT. This translates into CASSVVPRTASSGNTIYF.

The gene calls are TRBV6-1 and TRBJ1-2, with D maybe TRBD1 (6 bases). V was trimmed by 0 bases and J by 0 bases, leaving 17 bases between them. CDR3 length: 18 amino acids. Per the germline V gene, CDR1 is MNHNS and CDR2 is SASEGT. CDR3 bases: TGTGCCAGCAGTGAAGCGCTTTCCGGGGGCGATTCTAACTATGGCTACACCTTC. Protein product: CASSEALSGGDSNYGYTF.

The CDR3 protein is CASSPGGQVSNYGYTF. Here the CDR3 DNA reads TGTGCCAGCAGTCCGGGGGGACAGGTTTCTAACTATGGCTACACCTTC. The chain joins TRBV27 to TRBJ1-2, with 8 bases lining up with TRBD1. The CDR3 has 16 residues. The germline V gene has CDR1 MNHEY and CDR2 SMNVEV (reference sequence). The V segment lost 5 bases and the J segment 0 bases; nucleotides outside the gene matches: 8.

The J gene is TRBJ2-7, the V gene TRBV7-9, with TRBD1 as a possible D gene (5 bases). This CDR3 contains 15 residues. With 5 bases removed from V and 0 bases from J, the gap between germline ends came to 14 bases. Germline V gives CDR1 SEHNR, CDR2 FQNEAQ (reference sequence). In nucleotides, the CDR3 is TGTGCCAGCAGCCTCCCAGACAGACCCTCCTACGAGCAGTACTTC. This encodes CASSLPDRPSYEQYF.

This rearrangement joins TRBV6-1 to TRBJ1-1; possible D gene TRBD1, 5 bases. The CDR3 runs to 16 residues. Trimming stripped 2 bases from V and 1 base from J, with 14 bases between. Germline lookup yields CDR1 MNHNS and CDR2 SASEGT. CDR3 loop: CASSEPSIGGNTEAFF. Here the CDR3 DNA reads TGTGCCAGCAGTGAACCGTCGATTGGGGGGAACACTGAAGCTTTCTTT.

V usage is TRBV6-5 and J usage is TRBJ1-4; 7 positions agree with TRBD1. With V trimmed by 5 bases and J by 8 bases, 11 bases remained unmatched. This CDR3 region has 15 residues. Germline CDR1 and CDR2: MNHEY and SVGAGI. The CDR3 bases are TGTGCCAGCAGTGCCCAAACAGGGGTTGGGGAAAAACTGTTTTTT. It encodes CASSAQTGVGEKLFF.

V usage is TRBV14 and J usage is TRBJ2-7; 10 bases line up with TRBD2. The trim removed 1 base at V and 4 bases at J, leaving 4 bases unmatched. The CDR3 sequence is 15 residues long. Per the germline V gene, CDR1 is SGHDN and CDR2 is FVKESK. CDR3: CASSQGAGGPYEQYF. CDR3 coding DNA: TGTGCCAGCAGCCAAGGAGCGGGAGGGCCGTACGAGCAGTACTTC.

The chain joins TRBV5-1 to TRBJ2-2; no clear D. CDR3 length equals 13 residues. Germline V CDR1 and CDR2: SGHRS, YFSETQ. V gave up 4 bases and J gave up 1 base, with 5 bases separating them. CDR3 DNA sequence: TGCGCCAGCAGCCGTAGGAACACCGGGGAGCTGTTTTTT. This sequence encodes CASSRRNTGELFF.

This sequence joins TRBV19 and TRBJ1-6, with unresolved D. The CDR3 length is 13 residues. The V and J ends lost 3 bases and 14 bases respectively, with 14 bases between them. The V gene's germline CDR1 is LNHDA and CDR2 SQIVND (reference sequence). The CDR3: CASSIRQRASLHF. CDR3 sequence (DNA): TGTGCCAGTAGTATTAGGCAGCGGGCATCCCTCCACTTT.

The chain carries TRBV5-4 and TRBJ2-5; no clear D gene. The CDR3 is made up of 12 amino acids. The V end was cut by 0 bases, the J end by 5 bases, with 5 bases between. The germline gives CDR1 SGHNT, CDR2 YYREEE (reference sequence). The CDR3, as DNA: TGTGCCAGCAGCTTGGGACCGGAGACCCAGTACTTC. The encoded protein is CASSLGPETQYF.

The chain joins TRBV2 to TRBJ2-1; 8 bases match TRBD2. The CDR3 extends over 16 amino acids. With 2 bases clipped from V and 2 bases from J, the junction kept 5 bases outside the gene matches. Per the germline V gene, CDR1 is SNHLY and CDR2 is FYNNEI. The CDR3, as DNA: TGTGCCAGCAGTGAATTAGGACTAGCCCCCTACAATGAGCAGTTCTTC. The encoded protein is CASSELGLAPYNEQFF.

The V gene is TRBV6-1, the J gene TRBJ2-3; no firm D call. CDR1 MNHNS and CDR2 SASEGT come from the germline V gene. This CDR3 contains 13 residues. Deletions cut 6 bases from V and 4 bases from J, with 11 bases between. In DNA, the CDR3 is TGTGCCAGCAGCGGACGGTTGGCAGATACGCAGTATTTT. Protein: CASSGRLADTQYF.

The CDR3 bases are TGTGCCAGTAGTATGGGGGTGGGCTATGGCTACACCTTC. Its protein product is CASSMGVGYGYTF. This chain joins TRBV19 and TRBJ1-2, with D maybe TRBD1 (5 bases). With 3 bases removed from V and 4 bases from J, the gap between germline ends came to 9 bases. CDR1 is LNHDA, CDR2 SQIVND, per germline (reference sequence). This CDR3 has 13 amino acids.